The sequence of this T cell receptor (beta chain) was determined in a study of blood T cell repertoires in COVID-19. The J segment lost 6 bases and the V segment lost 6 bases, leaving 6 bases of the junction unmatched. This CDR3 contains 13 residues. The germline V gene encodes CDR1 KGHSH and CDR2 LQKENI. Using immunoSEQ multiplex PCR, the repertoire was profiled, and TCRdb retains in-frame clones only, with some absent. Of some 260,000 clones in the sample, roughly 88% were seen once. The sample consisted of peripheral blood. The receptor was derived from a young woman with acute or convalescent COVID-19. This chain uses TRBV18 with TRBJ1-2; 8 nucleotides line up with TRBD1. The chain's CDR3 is CASSLDRVDGYTF. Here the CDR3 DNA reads TGTGCCAGCTCTCTGGACAGGGTAGATGGCTACACCTTC.